This TCR beta chain comes out of a study of PD-L1 blockade in urothelial cancer (dated by TCRdb to the late 2010s). Study-level background: All patients started therapy in about 2014 and received atezolizumab 1,200 mg intravenously every 3 weeks. An exploratory multi-omic analysis was conducted of the somatic, immune and clinical correlates of response to PD-L1 blockade with atezolizumab in urothelial cancer. Blood samples gave a median of roughly 150,000 T cells and 80,000 to 95,000 unique TCRs, with a median clonality of 0.080. Patients had an ECOG performance status of 0 or 1 and had received between 0 and 3 prior chemotherapy regimens. About 90% of the roughly 29 patients were males with bladder-origin urothelial cancer, and about 65% of the roughly 30 reported a prior smoking history. Blood samples were analyzed 3 weeks after the start of treatment (second dose) and 6 weeks after the start of treatment. Whole exome sequencing and RNA sequencing of pretreatment tumors were performed alongside TCR sequencing in the same patients. Durable clinical benefit was defined as a progression-free survival longer than 6 months, and TCR features were additionally tested against progression-free survival and overall survival. Pretreatment tumor samples and matched peripheral blood, collected serially before and after atezolizumab treatment, underwent TCR sequencing. Durable clinical benefit was achieved by nine patients and was not achieved by 20 patients. Around 30 patients had pretreatment blood TCR-seq, some 25 had at least one posttreatment blood collection, and some 25 had tumor TCR-seq. Paper-wide results and their limitations: Small sample size (n of about 29) and many exploratory analyses mean the results are intended to be hypothesis-generating. Greater expansion of tumor-associated TCR clones in peripheral blood 3 weeks after the start of treatment was observed in patients with durable benefit (n of about 21, p = 0.022). Improved progression-free and overall survival was found to be associated with pretreatment peripheral blood TCR clonality below the median.

The CDR1 and CDR2 encoded by the germline V gene (reference sequence) are SGHKS and YYEKEE. There are 16 amino acids in the CDR3, from cysteine to phenylalanine inclusive. The entry retains the CDR3 DNA only, 48 bases that are in frame from base 1. V is trimmed back by 3 bases and J by 0 bases, and the junction contains 6 bases that no gene match accounts for. Synthetic TCR analog templates were spiked into each PCR so that absolute template abundance could be estimated from read counts. TCRbeta CDR3 regions were amplified from genomic DNA with bias-controlled V and J gene primers using the immunoSEQ assay. Rearranged TCRbeta segments were sequenced at approximately 20X coverage. Per the source publication's procedure: Sequencing errors were corrected by clustering, and CDR3s were annotated against IMGT so that V, D and J genes could be assigned. Only productive TCRbeta rearrangements were used in downstream analyses, excluding out-of-frame or stop-codon sequences. Clonality was computed as one minus Shannon entropy normalized by the log of the number of unique productive sequences. Clones differing between time points or between blood and tumor were identified by Fisher's exact test with Benjamini-Hochberg correction at adjusted p below 0.01. The immuneACCESS repertoire file appears here via TCRdb, limited to in-frame rearrangements. These files lack a portion of the clones; in checked studies, under half of the deficit traces to unresolved V genes, and the cause of the others is not known. V and J calls and clone size are copied from that table; D and trimming were computed from the DNA. For this sample there are tens of thousands of clones; roughly nine tenths appear just once. The top ten clonotypes cover 8% of the sample.

In light of the paper, this sample's time point label describes: peripheral blood 6 weeks after treatment start. A total of under 35 patients with locally advanced or metastatic urothelial carcinoma, treated at Memorial Sloan Kettering on a trial protocol, made up the cohort. Peripheral blood mononuclear cells were collected pretreatment and during treatment, with between 1 and 8 total time points obtained per patient. The Qiagen DNeasy Blood extraction kit was used to purify genomic DNA from total PBMCs and from tumor samples. PBMCs were collected pretreatment and during treatment and were isolated and stored as previously described. As to this clone: It lacks a known antigen. No base qualities exist here, and no much larger clone lies one base off it.

Specimen: PBMCs, collected around atezolizumab (anti-PD-L1) treatment. The origin of this receptor is a man older than 75 with urothelial cancer. The sequence links TRBV5-5 to TRBJ2-5, and 9 bases in between align with TRBD1. Here the CDR3 is given as CASSSGDRVYQETQYF. In nucleotide form, the sequence is TGTGCCAGCAGCTCGGGGGACAGGGTGTACCAAGAGACCCAGTACTTC.